Listed here are 9 T cell receptor beta chains from one sample, sequenced in a study of regulatory T cells in long-lasting Graves disease. Assembly of TCR beta libraries relied on iRepertoire HTBI primers together with Arm-PCR of CDR3 regions. TCRdb re-called the multiplex PCR reads through MiXCR, storing one row per CDR3 protein. The table has about 470,000 distinct CDR3 sequences, 20% to 25% seen once. Time point of the sample: persistent/refractory GD, antithyroid drugs over 5 years with positive TRAb. RNA from PBMCs was the source of the TCR library. The material sequenced was peripheral blood mononuclear cells (PBMCs), taken when the disease was refractory, from a patient treated with antithyroid drugs. These receptors came from a female donor with Graves disease.

In its sample, this clonotype was seen many times. V is TRBV6-1 and J is TRBJ1-5; TRBD1 matches at 8 bases. The V and J ends lost 6 bases and 4 bases, in that order; junction bases with no gene match: 8. Looked up from germline, CDR1 is MNHNS and CDR2 is SASEGT. The CDR3 runs 15 residues. CDR3 DNA: TGTGCCAGCAGACTCCGGGACAGGCCGAATCAGCCCCAGCATTTT. Translation: CASRLRDRPNQPQHF.

The V gene is TRBV19, the J gene TRBJ1-5, with a weak D call TRBD1 (5 bases). The CDR3 contains 15 residues. The germline V gene has CDR1 LNHDA and CDR2 SQIVND (reference sequence). Between the trimmed V and J ends, which lost 2 bases and 4 bases, there was a span of 12 bases. The CDR3 DNA is TGTGCCAGTAGTATAATGGGGGACGGGAATCAGCCCCAGCATTTT. Translation gives CASSIMGDGNQPQHF.

The chain joins TRBV6-2 or TRBV6-3 to TRBJ2-3, with a tentative D call TRBD1 (5 bases). Trimming left V 10 bases short and J 3 bases short, with 11 bases between. The CDR3 is made up of 12 amino acids. Germline CDR1 is MNHEY and CDR2 is SVGEGT. The CDR3: CATQGATDTQYF. CDR3 bases: TGTGCCACTCAGGGTGCGACAGATACGCAGTATTTT.

This clonotype was recorded a few times. At one boundary the junction diverges from the germline segment, which might be a read error. This CDR3 is CATQEGGYSTDTRYF. As DNA, the CDR3 is TGTGCCACCCAGGAGGGGGGCTATAGCACAGATACGCGGTATTTT. This chain joins TRBV2 and TRBJ2-3; either TRBD1 or TRBD2 may fit D (6 bases each). This CDR3 is 15 amino acids long. CDR1 and CDR2 (germline): SNHLY, FYNNEI. The full variable domain, rest sourced from reference TRBV2 and TRBJ2-3, is EPEVTQTPSHQVTQMGQEVILRCVPISNHLYFYWYRQILGQKVEFLVSFYNNEISEKSEIFDDQFSVERPDGSNFTLKIRSTKLEDSAMYFCATQEGGYSTDTRYFGPGTRLTVL.

This clonotype was found many times. The chain combines TRBV24-1 with TRBJ1-5, with a tentative D call TRBD1 (6 bases). CDR3 length: 17 residues. V lost 3 bases and J lost 0, with 14 bases in between. Germline V gene data show CDR1 as KGHDR and CDR2 as SFDVKD. The CDR3 DNA follows: TGTGCCACCAGTGATACAAGGACAGAAAATAGCAATCAGCCCCAGCATTTT. Translating it yields CATSDTRTENSNQPQHF.

Turning to this clonotype: The missing conserved phenylalanine or tryptophan at the end of this CDR3 makes a read error likely. The rearrangement joins TRBV9 to TRBJ1-2, with 7 positions matching TRBD1. With 2 bases clipped from V and 2 bases from J, the junction kept 6 bases outside the gene matches. CDR3 size: 15 residues. The germline gives CDR1 SGDLS, CDR2 YYNGEE. The CDR3 loop reads CASSVAGTENYGYTL. CDR3 nucleotides: TGTGCCAGCAGCGTCGCCGGGACAGAGAACTATGGCTACACCCTC.

This clonotype was counted ten times or more. This rearrangement joins TRBV20-1 to TRBJ1-2, with D unresolved. Germline loops: CDR1 DFQATT, CDR2 SNEGSKA (reference sequence). The CDR3 extends over 13 amino acids. Trimming took 0 bases from V and 2 from J, leaving 7 bases between them. The CDR3 reads CSARDRENYGYTF. The CDR3 bases are TGCAGTGCTAGAGACAGAGAAAACTATGGCTACACCTTC.

This clonotype was observed at least ten times. The V call is TRBV28, the J call TRBJ2-4, with no clear D. This CDR3 is 17 amino acids long. Germline-derived CDR1 and CDR2 are MDHEN and SYDVKM. Trimming removed 3 bases at V and 0 bases at J, with 15 bases between. DNA for the CDR3: TGTGCCAGCAGTTTCGGTTCAAGTTTTATAGCCAAAAACATTCAGTACTTC. Protein: CASSFGSSFIAKNIQYF.

This clonotype has a count of ten or more. The chain couples TRBV6-1 to TRBJ2-2; TRBD1 or TRBD2 may be the D gene (5 bases each). The V end lost 3 bases, the J end lost 6 bases, and 8 bases lay between the germline ends. This CDR3 has 13 amino acids. Looked up from germline, CDR1 is MNHNS and CDR2 is SASEGT. This CDR3 reads CASSDRGAGELFF. For the CDR3, the DNA is TGTGCCAGCAGTGATAGGGGAGCCGGGGAGCTGTTTTTT.